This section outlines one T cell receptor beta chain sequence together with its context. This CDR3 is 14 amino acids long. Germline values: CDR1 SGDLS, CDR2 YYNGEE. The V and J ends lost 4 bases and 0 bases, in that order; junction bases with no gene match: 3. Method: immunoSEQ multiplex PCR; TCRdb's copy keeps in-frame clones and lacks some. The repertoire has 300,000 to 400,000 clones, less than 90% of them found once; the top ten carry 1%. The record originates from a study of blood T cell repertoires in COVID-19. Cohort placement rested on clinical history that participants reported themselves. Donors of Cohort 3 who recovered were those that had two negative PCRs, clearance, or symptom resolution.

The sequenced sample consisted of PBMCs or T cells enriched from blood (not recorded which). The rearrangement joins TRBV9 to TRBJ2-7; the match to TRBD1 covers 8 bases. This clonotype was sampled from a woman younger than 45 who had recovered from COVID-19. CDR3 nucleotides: TGTGCCAGCAGCCCAGGGGGCGCCTCCTACGAGCAGTACTTC. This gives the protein CASSPGGASYEQYF.